This T cell receptor beta chain was observed in a study of blood T cell repertoires in COVID-19. TCRdb's table, derived via immunoSEQ multiplex PCR, lists solely in-frame clones and lacks some. The sample lists fewer than 75,000 clones; roughly 80% were seen once. Germline CDR1 and CDR2: MNHEY and SMNVEV (reference sequence). The CDR3 is made up of 14 amino acids. Deletions cut 10 bases from V and 1 base from J, with 14 bases between. Sequencing input: peripheral blood. The chain recombines TRBV27 with TRBJ1-5; no clear D gene. The TCR was taken from a man aged 60 to 75 with acute or convalescent COVID-19. The CDR3 DNA is TGTGCCACCGCGGGAGGCTGGAGCAATCAGCCCCAGCATTTT. Translated: CATAGGWSNQPQHF.